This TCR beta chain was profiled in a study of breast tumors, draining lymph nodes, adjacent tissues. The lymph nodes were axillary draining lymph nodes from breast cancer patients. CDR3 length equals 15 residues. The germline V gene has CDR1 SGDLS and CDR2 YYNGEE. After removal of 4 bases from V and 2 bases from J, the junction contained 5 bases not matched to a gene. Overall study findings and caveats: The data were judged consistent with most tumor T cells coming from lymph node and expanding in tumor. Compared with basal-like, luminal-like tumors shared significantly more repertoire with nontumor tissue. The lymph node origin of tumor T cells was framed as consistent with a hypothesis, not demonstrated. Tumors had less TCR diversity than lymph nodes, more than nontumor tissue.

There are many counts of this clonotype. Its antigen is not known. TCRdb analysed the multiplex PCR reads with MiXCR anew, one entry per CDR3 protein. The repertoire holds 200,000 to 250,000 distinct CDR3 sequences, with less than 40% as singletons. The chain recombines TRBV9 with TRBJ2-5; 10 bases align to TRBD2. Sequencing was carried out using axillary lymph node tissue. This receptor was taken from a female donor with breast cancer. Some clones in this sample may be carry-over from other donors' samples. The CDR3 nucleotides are TGTGCCAGCAGCCCGGGACTAGCGATACAAGAGACCCAGTACTTC. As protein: CASSPGLAIQETQYF.